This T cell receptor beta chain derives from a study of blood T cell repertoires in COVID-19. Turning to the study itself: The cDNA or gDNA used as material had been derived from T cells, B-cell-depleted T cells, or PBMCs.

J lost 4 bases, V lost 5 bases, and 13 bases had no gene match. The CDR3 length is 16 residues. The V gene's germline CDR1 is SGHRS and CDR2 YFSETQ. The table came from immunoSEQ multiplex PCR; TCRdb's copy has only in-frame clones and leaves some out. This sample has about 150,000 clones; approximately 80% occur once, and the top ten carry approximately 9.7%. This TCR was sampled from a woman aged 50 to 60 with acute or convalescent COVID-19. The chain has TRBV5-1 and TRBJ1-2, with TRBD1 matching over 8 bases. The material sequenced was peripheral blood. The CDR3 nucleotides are TGCGCCAGCAGGCAGGACGGGGGACAGGTGATCTATGGCTACACCTTC. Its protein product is CASRQDGGQVIYGYTF.